These 5 T cell receptor beta chains were sequenced from one sample in a study of early stage breast cancer tumors. Here immunoSEQ multiplex PCR was the method, and the copy in TCRdb shows in-frame clones only, minus some. Altogether some 58,000 clones are present, more than 60% being singletons, with the ten largest covering less than 4%. Sequencing was carried out using blood. These receptors originate from a person aged 25-39 years with breast cancer.

V gene TRBV10-3 combines with J gene TRBJ1-3; weak D call: TRBD1 (5 bases). CDR1 is ENHRY, CDR2 SYGVKD, per germline. V shed 6 bases and J shed 0 bases, with 12 bases lying between them. The CDR3 extends over 15 amino acids. CDR3: CAIRGGEYSGNTIYF. The DNA for the CDR3 is TGTGCCATCAGGGGGGGGGAGTACTCTGGAAACACCATATATTTT.

The sample holds one count of this clone. This rearrangement joins TRBV5-1 to TRBJ1-2; 7 bases align to TRBD1. The CDR3 runs to 14 residues. Trimming removed 0 bases from V and 8 bases from J; junction bases left unmatched: 7. The V gene's germline CDR1 is SGHRS and CDR2 YFSETQ. CDR3 sequence: CASSLDRGRRGYTF. For the CDR3, the DNA is TGCGCCAGCAGCTTGGATAGGGGGCGACGGGGCTACACCTTC.

This chain joins TRBV30 and TRBJ1-4, with 8 bases identical to TRBD1. The CDR3 runs to 16 residues. After removal of 1 base from V and 4 bases from J, the junction contained 8 bases not matched to a gene. Germline CDR1 GTSNPN, CDR2 SVGIG (reference sequence). This CDR3 reads CAWSARGRLGNEKLFF. DNA for the CDR3: TGTGCCTGGAGTGCCAGGGGGCGGCTCGGTAATGAAAAACTGTTTTTT.

The J gene is TRBJ1-1, the V gene TRBV19; perhaps TRBD1 as D (6 bases). V was clipped by 8 bases and J by 2 bases, with 18 bases between them. The CDR3 has 15 amino acids. Per the germline V gene, CDR1 is LNHDA and CDR2 is SQIVND (reference sequence). The CDR3 coding sequence is TGTGCCAGTTTATCTCCGGGACACCTAAACACTGAAGCTTTCTTT. Protein product: CASLSPGHLNTEAFF.

V and J are TRBV7-2 and TRBJ1-1; D perhaps matches TRBD1 (6 bases). Trimming took off 6 bases at V and 2 bases at J, with 28 bases between the two ends. The CDR3 covers 19 residues. Per germline, CDR1 SGHTA and CDR2 FQGNSA. In nucleotides, the CDR3 is TGTGCCAGCAGTCCCTGGGGAGGGGGGGCCGTGGATTTAAACACTGAAGCTTTCTTT. Translated: CASSPWGGGAVDLNTEAFF.